The 14 T cell receptor beta chains below were found in one sample sequenced in a study of early T cells in non-severe SARS-CoV-2 infection. Via MiXCR, TCRdb re-called the 5' RACE reads, giving one row per CDR3 protein. Of about 98,000 distinct CDR3 sequences detected, 13% to 15% appear once; the ten largest clones hold 6% to 7.5%. Specimen: whole blood. These receptors were taken from an adult who was a healthcare worker with PCR-confirmed SARS-CoV-2 infection or an uninfected control (not recorded which).

This clonotype showed up just a few times. The chain couples TRBV23-1 to TRBJ2-2; 10 nucleotides agree with TRBD1. TRBV23-1 counts as an open reading frame of uncertain function. This CDR3 has 15 amino acids. The V and J ends lost 11 bases and 2 bases, in that order; junction bases with no gene match: 8. The CDR3 DNA follows: TGCGCCCCCTTCCGGGACAGGGGTAACACCGGGGAGCTGTTTTTT. Amino acids: CAPFRDRGNTGELFF.

This chain uses TRBV29-1 with TRBJ2-7; D is unresolved. Germline assignment: CDR1 SQVTM and CDR2 ANQGSEA. With 4 bases removed from V and 0 bases from J, the gap between germline ends came to 7 bases. This CDR3 is 12 amino acids long. The CDR3 region is CSVVADSYEQYF. CDR3 coding DNA: TGCAGCGTTGTGGCGGACTCCTACGAGCAGTACTTC.

The chain links TRBV19 to TRBJ2-7; D is tentatively TRBD1 or TRBD2 (5 bases each). CDR1 is LNHDA and CDR2 is SQIVND in the germline V gene (reference sequence). V lost 5 bases and J lost 3, with 14 bases in between. The length of the CDR3 is 14 residues. The CDR3 region has the DNA TGTGCCAGTAGTCTTAGGGACGCAGACTACGAGCAGTACTTC. It encodes CASSLRDADYEQYF.

J is TRBJ2-2 and V is TRBV5-1; 8 nucleotides agree with TRBD1. CDR1 and CDR2 (germline): SGHRS, YFSETQ. The V segment lost 1 base and the J segment 10 bases; nucleotides outside the gene matches: 9. The CDR3 is 15 amino acids. The CDR3 bases are TGCGCCAGCAGCTTGATTCAGGGGGCGGAAGAGGAGCTGTTTTTT. Encoded protein: CASSLIQGAEEELFF. The whole variable domain, remainder taken from reference TRBV5-1 and TRBJ2-2, is KAGVTQTPRYLIKTRGQQVTLSCSPISGHRSVSWYQQTPGQGLQFLFEYFSETQRNKGNFPGRFSGRQFSNSRSEMNVSTLELGDSALYLCASSLIQGAEEELFFGEGSRLTVL.

This clonotype was observed a handful of times. This rearrangement joins TRBV5-1 to TRBJ2-1; 12 bases agree with TRBD1. J was trimmed by 8 bases and V by 2 bases; bases with no gene match: 5. The CDR3 runs to 15 residues. Germline CDR1 reads SGHRS; CDR2 reads YFSETQ. CDR3 residues: CASSFGTGGADEQFF. The CDR3 nucleotides read TGCGCCAGCAGCTTCGGGACAGGGGGCGCGGATGAGCAGTTCTTC.

This clonotype was seen only a few times. The chain links TRBV7-9 to TRBJ1-1, with TRBD1 identical over 7 bases. Per the germline V gene, CDR1 is SEHNR and CDR2 is FQNEAQ (reference sequence). The CDR3 extends over 19 amino acids. V was clipped by 5 bases and J by 6 bases; unmatched bases: 24. The CDR3 nucleotides are TGTGCCAGCAGCCCGCGAGCCGGGGGCAGGGGGAGCTGGATCCCTGAAGCTTTCTTT. Encoded protein: CASSPRAGGRGSWIPEAFF.

The table lists this clonotype with many counts. This chain links TRBV7-3 with TRBJ2-1, with 10 bases identical to TRBD2. The V and J ends lost 5 bases and 6 bases, in that order; junction bases with no gene match: 7. The CDR3 runs to 15 residues. Per the germline V gene, CDR1 is SGHTA and CDR2 is FQGTGA. CDR3 DNA: TGTGCCAGCAGCACATCTAGCGGGAGCCGCAATGAGCAGTTCTTC. Translating gives CASSTSSGSRNEQFF.

This clonotype turned up a few times. The rearrangement links TRBV27 to TRBJ2-6, with D unclear. The CDR3 spans 16 residues. Per the germline V gene, CDR1 is MNHEY and CDR2 is SMNVEV (reference sequence). Trimming shortened V by 7 bases and J by 2 bases, and 15 bases separated the two germline ends. CDR3 DNA: TGTGCCAGCACCTCTTTGTGGCCAGCTGGGGCCAACGTCCTGACTTTC. It translates to CASTSLWPAGANVLTF.

The chain carries TRBV19 and TRBJ2-7; the D gene is possibly TRBD1 (5 bases). This CDR3 is 14 amino acids long. The germline V gene encodes CDR1 LNHDA and CDR2 SQIVND (reference sequence). With 9 bases removed from V and 0 bases from J, the gap between germline ends came to 15 bases. DNA of the CDR3: TGTGCCAGCCAAGGACAATTCAGCTCCTACGAGCAGTACTTC. Encoded protein: CASQGQFSSYEQYF.

This clonotype has a count of ten or more. V usage is TRBV9 and J usage is TRBJ2-3; 9 bases are a match to TRBD2. The CDR3 runs to 16 residues. V was clipped by 4 bases and J by 0 bases; unmatched bases: 6. CDR1 SGDLS and CDR2 YYNGEE come from the germline V gene. The CDR3 loop is CASSPTGTSSTDTQYF. In nucleotides, the CDR3 is TGTGCCAGCAGCCCTACCGGGACTAGCAGCACAGATACGCAGTATTTT.

The chain combines TRBV9 with TRBJ1-3; D not resolved. The CDR3 loop spans 13 amino acids. V lost 1 base, J lost 0 bases, and 2 bases lay in between. Germline CDR1 and CDR2: SGDLS and YYNGEE. The CDR3 region has the DNA TGTGCCAGCAGCGTAACCTCTGGAAACACCATATATTTT. Translating it yields CASSVTSGNTIYF.

This clonotype was recorded at least ten times. The CDR3 DNA is TGCGCCAGCAGCTTGGGCGGGACAGCTGCTAACTATGGCTACACCTTC. This translates into CASSLGGTAANYGYTF. The V call is TRBV5-1, the J call TRBJ1-2, with TRBD1 identical over 7 bases. This CDR3 has 16 amino acids. Germline CDR1 is SGHRS and CDR2 is YFSETQ. V dropped 0 bases and J dropped 0; count of bases not matched to a gene: 5. Drawing the rest from reference TRBV5-1 and TRBJ1-2, the complete variable domain is KAGVTQTPRYLIKTRGQQVTLSCSPISGHRSVSWYQQTPGQGLQFLFEYFSETQRNKGNFPGRFSGRQFSNSRSEMNVSTLELGDSALYLCASSLGGTAANYGYTFGSGTRLTVV.

The CDR3 loop reads CASSQVFQGDTEAFF. In DNA form, the CDR3 reads TGTGCCAGCAGCCAAGTCTTCCAGGGTGACACTGAAGCTTTCTTT. The chain joins TRBV3-1 to TRBJ1-1; possible D gene TRBD1, 5 bases. The CDR3 has 15 residues. Germline lookup yields CDR1 LGHDT and CDR2 YNNKEL (reference sequence). V lost 1 base, J lost 3 bases, and 12 bases lay in between. The whole variable domain, filled in from reference TRBV3-1 and TRBJ1-1, reads DTAVSQTPKYLVTQMGNDKSIKCEQNLGHDTMYWYKQDSKKFLKIMFSYNNKELIINETVPNRFSPKSPDKAHLNLHINSLELGDSAVYFCASSQVFQGDTEAFFGQGTRLTVV.

This clonotype turned up a few times. The chain combines TRBV2 with TRBJ2-1; 10 bases fit TRBD2. The CDR3 totals 14 residues. V trimming: 8 bases; J trimming: 4 bases; junction bases outside the gene matches: 5. Germline V gives CDR1 SNHLY, CDR2 FYNNEI. The CDR3 sequence is CASGRTSGYNEQFF. DNA of the CDR3: TGTGCCAGCGGTCGGACTAGCGGATACAATGAGCAGTTCTTC.